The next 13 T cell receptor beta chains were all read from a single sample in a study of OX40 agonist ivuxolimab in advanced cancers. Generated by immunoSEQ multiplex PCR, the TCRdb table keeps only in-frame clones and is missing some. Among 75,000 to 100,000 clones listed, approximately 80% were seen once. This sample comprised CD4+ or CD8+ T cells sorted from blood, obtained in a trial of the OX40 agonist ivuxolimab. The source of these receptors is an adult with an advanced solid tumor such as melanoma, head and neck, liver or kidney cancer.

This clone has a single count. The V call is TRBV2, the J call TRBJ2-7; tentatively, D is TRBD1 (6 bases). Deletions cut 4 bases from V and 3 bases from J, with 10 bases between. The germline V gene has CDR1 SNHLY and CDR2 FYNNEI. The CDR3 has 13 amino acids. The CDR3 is CASSVQGHYEQYF. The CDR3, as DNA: TGTGCCAGCAGTGTGCAGGGGCACTACGAGCAGTACTTC.

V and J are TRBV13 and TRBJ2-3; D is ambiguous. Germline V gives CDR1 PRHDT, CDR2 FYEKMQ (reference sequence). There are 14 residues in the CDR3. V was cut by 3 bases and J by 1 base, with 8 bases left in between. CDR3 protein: CASSLGKGTDTQYF. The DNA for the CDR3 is TGTGCCAGCAGCTTGGGGAAGGGCACAGATACGCAGTATTTT. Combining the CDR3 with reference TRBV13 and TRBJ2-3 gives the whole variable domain AAGVIQSPRHLIKEKRETATLKCYPIPRHDTVYWYQQGPGQDPQFLISFYEKMQSDKGSIPDRFSAQQFSDYHSELNMSSLELGDSALYFCASSLGKGTDTQYFGPGTRLTVL.

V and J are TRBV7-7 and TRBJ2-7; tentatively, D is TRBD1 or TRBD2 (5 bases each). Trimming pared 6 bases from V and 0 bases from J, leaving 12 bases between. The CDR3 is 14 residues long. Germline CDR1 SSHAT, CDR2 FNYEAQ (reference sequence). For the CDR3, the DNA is TGTGCCAGCAGTAGGGACGTGAGCTCCTACGAGCAGTACTTC. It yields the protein CASSRDVSSYEQYF.

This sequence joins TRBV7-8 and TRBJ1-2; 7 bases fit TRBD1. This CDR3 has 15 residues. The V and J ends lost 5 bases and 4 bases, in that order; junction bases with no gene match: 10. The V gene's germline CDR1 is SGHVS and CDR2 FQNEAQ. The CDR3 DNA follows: TGTGCCAGCAGCCCTGGGACAGCCTCTAGCTATGGCTACACCTTC. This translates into CASSPGTASSYGYTF.

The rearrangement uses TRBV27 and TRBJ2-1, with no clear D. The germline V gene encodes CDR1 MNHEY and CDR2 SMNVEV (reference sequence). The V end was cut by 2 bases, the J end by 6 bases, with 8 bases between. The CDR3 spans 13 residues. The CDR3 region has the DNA TGTGCCAGCAGTTTAAACGGGCCCAATGAGCAGTTCTTC. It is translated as CASSLNGPNEQFF.

Here the CDR3 reads CASSQDWDRSLNEKLFF. The CDR3 nucleotides read TGCGCCAGCAGCCAAGATTGGGACAGATCGCTAAATGAAAAACTGTTTTTT. The rearrangement uses TRBV4-3 and TRBJ1-4; 7 positions match TRBD1. Germline assignment: CDR1 LGHNA and CDR2 YSLEER. The CDR3 has 17 residues. V was clipped by 0 bases and J by 5 bases; unmatched bases: 9.

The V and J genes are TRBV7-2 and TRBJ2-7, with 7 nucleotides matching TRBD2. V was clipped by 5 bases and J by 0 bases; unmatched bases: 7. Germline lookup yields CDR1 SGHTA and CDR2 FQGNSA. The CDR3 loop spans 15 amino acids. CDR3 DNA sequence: TGTGCCAGCAGCCCCTTCCCGGGGGGCTCCTACGAGCAGTACTTC. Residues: CASSPFPGGSYEQYF.

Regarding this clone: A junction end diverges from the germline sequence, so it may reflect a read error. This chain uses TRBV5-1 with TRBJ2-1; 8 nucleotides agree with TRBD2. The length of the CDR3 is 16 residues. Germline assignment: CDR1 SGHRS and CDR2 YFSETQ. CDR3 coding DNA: TGCGCCAGCAGCTCTAACAGCGGGAGATCCTTCAATGAGCAGTTCTTC. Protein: CASSSNSGRSFNEQFF. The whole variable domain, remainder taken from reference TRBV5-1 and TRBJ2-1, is KAGVTQTPRYLIKTRGQQVTLSCSPISGHRSVSWYQQTPGQGLQFLFEYFSETQRNKGNFPGRFSGRQFSNSRSEMNVSTLELGDSALYLCASSSNSGRSFNEQFFGPGTRLTVL.

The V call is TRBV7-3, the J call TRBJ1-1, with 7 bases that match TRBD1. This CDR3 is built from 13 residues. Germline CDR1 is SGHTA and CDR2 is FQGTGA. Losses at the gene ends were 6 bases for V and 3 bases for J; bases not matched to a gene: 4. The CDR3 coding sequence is TGTGCCAGCAGTTCTGACAGGGACACTGAAGCTTTCTTT. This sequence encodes CASSSDRDTEAFF.

The CDR3 loop is CASSLEGGDNEQFF. In nucleotides, the CDR3 is TGTGCCAGCAGTTTAGAGGGGGGGGACAATGAGCAGTTCTTC. This chain uses TRBV28 with TRBJ2-1; D is perhaps TRBD2 (7 bases). Germline assignment: CDR1 MDHEN and CDR2 SYDVKM. V lost 2 bases and J lost 5, with 10 bases in between. The CDR3 sequence is 14 residues long.

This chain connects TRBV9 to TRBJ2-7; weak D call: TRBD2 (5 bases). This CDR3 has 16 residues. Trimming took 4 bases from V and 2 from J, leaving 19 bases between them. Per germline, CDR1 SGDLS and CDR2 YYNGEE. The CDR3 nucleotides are TGTGCCAGCAGCCCCGGAGGTCAGGCGGATGCCTACGAGCAGTACTTC. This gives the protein CASSPGGQADAYEQYF.

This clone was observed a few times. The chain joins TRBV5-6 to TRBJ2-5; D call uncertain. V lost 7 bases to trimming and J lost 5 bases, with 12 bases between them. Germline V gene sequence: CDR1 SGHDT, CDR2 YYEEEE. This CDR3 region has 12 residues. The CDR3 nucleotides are TGTGCCAGCGGCCGGATAGGGGAGACCCAGTACTTC. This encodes CASGRIGETQYF.

CDR3 amino acids: CASSPQGTGSNYGYTF. In DNA form, the CDR3 reads TGTGCCAGCAGCCCCCAGGGGACAGGGTCTAACTATGGCTACACCTTC. The chain employs TRBV9 and TRBJ1-2, with 9 bases that match TRBD1. The CDR3 length is 16 residues. The V segment lost 4 bases and the J segment 0 bases; nucleotides outside the gene matches: 7. Germline values: CDR1 SGDLS, CDR2 YYNGEE.